The 27 T cell receptor beta chains presented below share a single source sample, sequenced in a study of T cells in Graves' hyperthyroidism and ophthalmopathy. There were TCR beta CDR3 regions amplified from RNA transcripts. With the HTBI primer set, the TCR CDR3 went through a first round of RT-PCR. One entry per CDR3 protein, called by TCRdb with MiXCR from the multiplex PCR reads. Found here are 350,000 or so distinct CDR3 sequences, approximately 18% of them singletons; the top ten hold 34%. The sequenced sample was blood. All receptors derive from a woman in her 30s with Graves' hyperthyroidism that later progressed to Graves' ophthalmopathy.

J is TRBJ1-6 and V is TRBV7-2, with D possibly TRBD1 on 5 matching bases. The CDR3 spans 16 residues. The V end was cut by 1 base, the J end by 4 bases, with 11 bases between. Germline CDR1 reads SGHTA; CDR2 reads FQGNSA. The CDR3: CASSLGRWGYNSPLHF. In nucleotides, the CDR3 is TGTGCCAGCAGCTTAGGACGTTGGGGGTATAATTCACCCCTCCACTTT.

This clonotype was counted at least ten times. The CDR3 loop is CASSDASGRAYEQYF. CDR3 bases: TGTGCCAGCAGCGACGCTAGCGGGAGGGCCTACGAGCAGTACTTC. V gene TRBV6-1 combines with J gene TRBJ2-7, with 12 bases that match TRBD2. Germline V CDR1 and CDR2: MNHNS, SASEGT. Unmatched junction bases numbered 5, after V lost 6 bases and J lost 2 bases. The CDR3 extends over 15 amino acids.

This clonotype showed up just a few times. The rearrangement uses TRBV6-1 and TRBJ1-1; D possibly corresponds to TRBD1 (5 bases). The germline CDR1 and CDR2 sequences are MNHNS and SASEGT. V lost 2 bases, J lost 4 bases, and 17 bases lay in between. CDR3 length equals 16 residues. DNA for the CDR3: TGTGCCAGCAGTGAAATGGCGTCAGGGCTGGGCACTGAAGCTTTCTTT. Encoded protein: CASSEMASGLGTEAFF.

The chain is built from TRBV19 and TRBJ1-5; 7 bases agree with TRBD1. Trimming removed 7 bases from V and 3 bases from J; junction bases left unmatched: 9. Germline V CDR1 and CDR2: LNHDA, SQIVND (reference sequence). The CDR3 is made up of 15 amino acids. In DNA form, the CDR3 reads TGTGCCAGTACCAGAGGGACAGAATACAATCAGCCCCAGCATTTT. Its protein product is CASTRGTEYNQPQHF.

Ten or more counts support this clonotype. The V call is TRBV4-2, the J call TRBJ2-3; 7 bases map to TRBD1. The CDR3 totals 15 residues. Germline lookup yields CDR1 LGHNA and CDR2 YNFKEQ. V gave up 0 bases and J gave up 4 bases; unmatched junction bases: 4. CDR3: CASSQEYRGSDTQYF. For the CDR3, the DNA is TGTGCCAGCAGCCAAGAGTACAGGGGATCAGATACGCAGTATTTT.

This clonotype was detected a few times. This chain uses TRBV27 with TRBJ2-2; 10 bases match TRBD1. V trimming: 6 bases; J trimming: 5 bases; junction bases outside the gene matches: 6. Per the germline V gene, CDR1 is MNHEY and CDR2 is SMNVEV (reference sequence). The CDR3 has 15 residues. The CDR3, as DNA: TGTGCCAGCAGGTCCGACAGGGGGCTTACCGGGGAGCTGTTTTTT. Protein sequence: CASRSDRGLTGELFF.

The chain employs TRBV9 and TRBJ2-1; no clear D gene. Trimming removed 3 bases at V and 10 bases at J, with 20 bases between. The CDR3 has 15 amino acids. In germline, CDR1 is SGDLS, CDR2 YYNGEE. The DNA for the CDR3 is TGTGCCAGCAGCGCGGTGCATTCCCCTCCGCGGGAGCAGTTCTTC. Translation gives CASSAVHSPPREQFF.

This clonotype was detected many times. The chain has TRBV12-3 or TRBV12-4 and TRBJ1-2; D not certain. V lost 3 bases and J lost 5, with 10 bases in between. The CDR3 totals 13 residues. The CDR3 spells CASSFPGSYGYTF. CDR3 nucleotides: TGTGCCAGCAGTTTCCCGGGGTCTTATGGCTACACCTTC.

This rearrangement joins TRBV12-3 or TRBV12-4 to TRBJ2-2; 7 nucleotides match TRBD1. V dropped 6 bases and J dropped 5; count of bases not matched to a gene: 9. The CDR3 has 15 amino acids. The CDR3 DNA reads as TGTGCCAGCAGATTGACAGGGTCCCTTACCGGGGAGCTGTTTTTT. It codes for CASRLTGSLTGELFF.

This clonotype was counted between two and nine times. This chain links TRBV5-1 with TRBJ2-2, with D hard to call. CDR3 length: 15 residues. The germline CDR1 and CDR2 sequences are SGHRS and YFSETQ. The V gene lost 4 bases and the J gene lost 4 bases, with 14 bases spanning the gap. CDR3 in DNA: TGCGCCAGCAGCACCGACGATTCACTCACCGGGGAGCTGTTTTTT. This encodes CASSTDDSLTGELFF.

DNA of the CDR3: TGCAGTGCTAGAGGAATCAGGTTTGACAGGGGGCTTCTTAATTCACCCCTCCACTTT. It is translated as CSARGIRFDRGLLNSPLHF. The chain joins TRBV20-1 to TRBJ1-6; TRBD1 agrees at 10 bases. CDR3 size: 19 residues. Trimming cost V 1 base and J 6 bases; bases outside gene matches: 15. Germline loops: CDR1 DFQATT, CDR2 SNEGSKA (reference sequence).

The J gene is TRBJ2-3, the V gene TRBV2; 10 bases are shared with TRBD2. The CDR3 runs 15 residues. Germline CDR1 SNHLY, CDR2 FYNNEI. V shed 7 bases and J 3 bases; nucleotides not matched to a gene: 7. The DNA for the CDR3 is TGTGCCAGCACCGCGGTAGCGGGAGGTACAGATACGCAGTATTTT. Its protein product is CASTAVAGGTDTQYF. The full variable domain, completed using reference TRBV2 and TRBJ2-3, is EPEVTQTPSHQVTQMGQEVILRCVPISNHLYFYWYRQILGQKVEFLVSFYNNEISEKSEIFDDQFSVERPDGSNFTLKIRSTKLEDSAMYFCASTAVAGGTDTQYFGPGTRLTVL.

The rearrangement joins TRBV7-9 to TRBJ2-2, with TRBD2 matching over 15 bases. CDR3 size: 15 residues. The germline CDR1 and CDR2 sequences are SEHNR and FQNEAQ (reference sequence). As DNA, the CDR3 is TGTGCAGCCACCGGGACTAGCGGGAGGATCGGGGAGCTGTTTTTT. Amino acids: CAATGTSGRIGELFF.

V usage is TRBV6-5 and J usage is TRBJ2-5; D not resolved. Per the germline V gene, CDR1 is MNHEY and CDR2 is SVGAGI. CDR3 size: 14 residues. V gave up 0 bases and J gave up 2 bases, with 7 bases separating them. The CDR3 bases are TGTGCCAGCAGTTACTCCACAGCACAAGAGACCCAGTACTTC. As protein: CASSYSTAQETQYF.

This clonotype was seen many times. The rearrangement joins TRBV27 to TRBJ2-7, with 7 bases matching TRBD2. V lost 5 bases and J lost 3; bases outside the gene matches: 10. The CDR3 is 15 residues long. Germline V CDR1 and CDR2: MNHEY, SMNVEV (reference sequence). The CDR3, as DNA: TGTGCCAGCAGTCTTGGGAGCGGGGATCTCTACGAGCAGTACTTC. Encoded protein: CASSLGSGDLYEQYF.

J is TRBJ2-4 and V is TRBV28; D might be TRBD1 (5 bases). The germline gives CDR1 MDHEN, CDR2 SYDVKM. There are 15 residues in the CDR3. Between the trimmed V and J ends, which lost 3 bases and 11 bases, there was a span of 20 bases. CDR3 residues: CASSFGSGPIVFQYF. DNA of the CDR3: TGTGCCAGCAGTTTTGGGTCAGGGCCGATTGTATTTCAGTACTTC. The complete variable domain, with remaining parts taken from reference TRBV28 and TRBJ2-4, reads DVKVTQSSRYLVKRTGEKVFLECVQDMDHENMFWYRQDPGLGLRLIYFSYDVKMKEKGDIPEGYSVSREKKERFSLILESASTNQTSMYLCASSFGSGPIVFQYFGAGTRLSVL.

This clonotype appeared a few times. CDR3 DNA: TGTGCCAGCAGCCAGGAGGCCGGGACAGGAGGGAGCTACAATGAGCAGTTCTTC. It yields the protein CASSQEAGTGGSYNEQFF. The J gene is TRBJ2-1, the V gene TRBV9; 8 nucleotides match TRBD1. V lost 4 bases to trimming and J lost 3 bases; unmatched junction nucleotides: 15. The CDR3 spans 18 residues. Germline lookup yields CDR1 SGDLS and CDR2 YYNGEE. The full variable domain, rest sourced from reference TRBV9 and TRBJ2-1, is DSGVTQTPKHLITATGQRVTLRCSPRSGDLSVYWYQQSLDQGLQFLIQYYNGEERAKGNILERFSAQQFPDLHSELNLSSLELGDSALYFCASSQEAGTGGSYNEQFFGPGTRLTVL.

As to this clonotype: Just one base apart from a much larger clone, this may be a read error. The chain has TRBV7-2 and TRBJ1-4; perhaps TRBD1 as D (6 bases). Germline V gene lookup returns CDR1 SGHTA and CDR2 FQGNSA. V was trimmed by 1 base and J by 8 bases, leaving 23 bases between them. CDR3 length equals 18 residues. CDR3 nucleotides: TGTGCCAGCAGCTTAGGACGGGGGGGCGTGAAGGATTCCGAAAAACTGTTTTTT. Protein: CASSLGRGGVKDSEKLFF.

This clonotype was recorded many times. The rearrangement links TRBV20-1 to TRBJ2-7, with 7 bases aligning to TRBD1. Germline V gene data show CDR1 as DFQATT and CDR2 as SNEGSKA (reference sequence). V was clipped by 1 base and J by 2 bases; unmatched bases: 11. The CDR3 totals 16 residues. The CDR3, as DNA: TGCAGTGCTAGAGCCCTGGGACAGCGAGGCGCCTACGAGCAGTACTTC. It specifies CSARALGQRGAYEQYF.

The sample holds many counts of this clonotype. The chain carries TRBV7-9 and TRBJ2-5; D is ambiguous. The CDR3 loop spans 14 amino acids. CDR1 SEHNR and CDR2 FQNEAQ come from the germline V gene (reference sequence). V lost 1 base to trimming and J lost 2 bases, with 8 bases between them. The CDR3 here is CASSLEANQETQYF. The CDR3 DNA reads TGTGCCAGCAGCTTAGAAGCCAATCAAGAGACCCAGTACTTC.

This clonotype has ten or more counts. J is TRBJ2-2 and V is TRBV2; 10 nucleotides align to TRBD2. CDR1 is SNHLY and CDR2 is FYNNEI in the germline V gene. This CDR3 is built from 17 residues. V trimming: 2 bases; J trimming: 5 bases; junction bases outside the gene matches: 8. The CDR3 bases are TGTGCCAGCAGTGAAAACAGCGGGGGGGCTTGGACCGGGGAGCTGTTTTTT. This translates into CASSENSGGAWTGELFF.

At least ten counts were recorded for this clonotype. The chain links TRBV12-3 or TRBV12-4 to TRBJ2-1, with a possible D match to TRBD1 (5 bases). The V gene lost 0 bases and the J gene lost 8 bases, with 14 bases spanning the gap. The CDR3 totals 15 residues. The CDR3 here is CASSLAAGLSHEQFF. CDR3 in DNA: TGTGCCAGCAGTTTAGCGGCAGGGCTGTCGCATGAGCAGTTCTTC.

There are a few counts of this clonotype. The chain employs TRBV19 and TRBJ2-1, with 11 nucleotides matching TRBD2. This CDR3 is 16 amino acids long. With V trimmed by 1 base and J by 10 bases, 9 bases remained unmatched. Germline V gives CDR1 LNHDA, CDR2 SQIVND (reference sequence). CDR3 amino acids: CASSIGTSGSFWEQFF. Written as DNA, the CDR3 is TGTGCCAGTAGTATAGGTACTAGCGGGAGTTTCTGGGAGCAGTTCTTC.

In this sample, this clonotype turned up many times. The chain has TRBV27 and TRBJ2-5, with TRBD2 identical over 9 bases. The trim removed 2 bases at V and 2 bases at J, leaving 6 bases unmatched. CDR1 and CDR2 from the germline V gene are MNHEY and SMNVEV (reference sequence). This CDR3 is built from 16 residues. CDR3 region: CASSLLASGEQETQYF. In nucleotides, the CDR3 is TGTGCCAGCAGTTTACTAGCTAGCGGGGAACAAGAGACCCAGTACTTC.

This chain joins TRBV16 and TRBJ1-1; TRBD1 matches 11 bases. Germline lookup yields CDR1 KGHSY and CDR2 FQNENV. This CDR3 has 15 amino acids. Trimming took 3 bases from V and 5 from J; bases not matched to a gene: 5. DNA of the CDR3: TGTGCCAGCAGCCATTCAGGACAGGGGGCAACTGAAGCTTTCTTT. This sequence encodes CASSHSGQGATEAFF.

This clonotype was counted between two and nine times. The rearrangement links TRBV14 to TRBJ2-1; D not resolved. The CDR3 contains 13 residues. Germline CDR1 reads SGHDN; CDR2 reads FVKESK. Trimming removed 4 bases at V and 3 bases at J, with 7 bases between. The CDR3 DNA reads TGTGCCAGCAGCCCATACGGCTACAATGAGCAGTTCTTC. This translates into CASSPYGYNEQFF. The whole variable domain, filled in from reference TRBV14 and TRBJ2-1, reads EAGVTQFPSHSVIEKGQTVTLRCDPISGHDNLYWYRRVMGKEIKFLLHFVKESKQDESGMPNNRFLAERTGGTYSTLKVQPAELEDSGVYFCASSPYGYNEQFFGPGTRLTVL.

This chain links TRBV5-1 with TRBJ2-1; D not certain. Germline loops: CDR1 SGHRS, CDR2 YFSETQ. The CDR3 contains 15 residues. V lost 1 base to trimming and J lost 8 bases, with 16 bases between them. Here the CDR3 reads CASSLYPRVVDEQFF. The CDR3 DNA reads TGCGCCAGCAGCTTGTACCCTAGGGTGGTCGATGAGCAGTTCTTC.